One T cell receptor (beta chain) is described in this entry. The record originates from a study of blood T cell repertoires in COVID-19. Study overall: Samples came from the United States, Italy and Spain, spanning acute and convalescent COVID-19.

Sequencing was performed with immunoSEQ multiplex PCR; in TCRdb, only in-frame clones are kept and a portion is missing. The sample records 35,000 to 45,000 clones, roughly 84% being singletons. The J segment lost 5 bases and the V segment lost 3 bases, leaving 6 bases of the junction unmatched. The CDR3 extends over 15 amino acids. CDR1 and CDR2 (germline): LGHDT, YNNKEL (reference sequence). Sequencing was performed on peripheral blood. The sequence came from a human donor in a cohort sampled during active COVID-19. V gene TRBV3-1 (or the pseudogene TRBV3-2) combines with J gene TRBJ1-4; 7 bases fit TRBD1. The CDR3 is CASSHVTTGNEKLFF. In DNA form, the CDR3 reads TGTGCCAGCAGCCATGTTACGACAGGGAATGAAAAACTGTTTTTT.